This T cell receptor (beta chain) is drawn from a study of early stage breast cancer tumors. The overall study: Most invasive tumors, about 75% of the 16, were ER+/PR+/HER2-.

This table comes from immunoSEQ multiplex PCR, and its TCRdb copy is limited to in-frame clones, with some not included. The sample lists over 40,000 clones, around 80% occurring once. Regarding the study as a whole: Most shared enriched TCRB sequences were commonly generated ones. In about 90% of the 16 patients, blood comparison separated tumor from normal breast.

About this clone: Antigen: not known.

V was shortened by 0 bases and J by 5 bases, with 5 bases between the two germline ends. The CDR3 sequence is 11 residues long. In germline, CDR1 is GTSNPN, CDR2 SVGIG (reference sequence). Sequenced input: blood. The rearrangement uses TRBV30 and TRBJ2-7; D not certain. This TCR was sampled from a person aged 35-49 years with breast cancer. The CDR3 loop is CAWSVVDEQYF. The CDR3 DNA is TGTGCCTGGAGTGTAGTGGACGAGCAGTACTTC.